This T cell receptor (beta chain) came from a study of T cells in Graves' hyperthyroidism and ophthalmopathy. This clonotype was counted many times. Germline V gene lookup returns CDR1 MNHEY and CDR2 SVGEGT. With V trimmed by 4 bases and J by 15 bases, 10 bases remained unmatched. The CDR3 sequence is 14 residues long. Amplification yielded TCR beta CDR3 regions, with RNA transcripts as the source. The HTBI primer set served for first-round RT-PCR of the TCR CDR3. TCRdb analysed the multiplex PCR reads with MiXCR anew, one entry per CDR3 protein. Counted here are around 600,000 distinct CDR3 sequences, roughly 14% occurring once; the ten biggest clones make up around 7.5%.

This sequence was found in a woman aged 25 to 39 with Graves' hyperthyroidism. Sequenced input: blood. The chain couples TRBV6-2 or TRBV6-3 to TRBJ2-1, with TRBD2 identical over 12 bases. CDR3 sequence reads: CASSLSASGRAAFF. As DNA, the CDR3 is TGTGCCAGCAGTTTGTCGGCTAGCGGGAGGGCCGCGTTCTTC.